What follows describes a single TCR beta chain. The antigen it recognizes is unknown. Base qualities are missing; no much larger clone stands one base away. The trim is 0 bases for V and 4 bases for J, with a gap of 18 bases between the germline ends. From the germline V gene, CDR1 is MNHEY and CDR2 is SVGAGI. From the cysteine up to the phenylalanine, the CDR3 has a length of 17 residues. This entry keeps only the CDR3 DNA: 51 bases, framed from base 1. The data are from a study of tumor-infiltrating lymphocytes in primary liver carcinoma (dated by TCRdb to about 2017). Background on the whole study: Of the five patients (three men and two women, aged 30 to 69 years), four had hepatocellular carcinoma and one had combined HCC and intrahepatic cholangiocarcinoma. A total of roughly 35 specimens from 5 patients went through TCRbeta repertoire sequencing, namely 25 tumor regions, 5 adjacent noncancerous liver tissues and 5 peripheral blood samples. Each sample produced about 3.5 to 7.13 million productive TCRbeta reads, and read depth showed no significant difference between tissue types. Across five regions of each liver tumor, along with adjacent normal tissue and blood, the study brought together TCRbeta repertoire sequencing, expression microarrays and whole-exome sequencing. The five patients had tumors of stage T1-T3 N0M0, with maximum diameters ranging from roughly 4.2 to 11 cm. Technical replicate repertoires showed high reproducibility, with mean shared-clone rates around 0.91 and correlation coefficients above 0.95. The investigation overall reported the following: Only the TCR beta chain was sequenced, which likely underestimates true repertoire diversity because unpaired alpha chains were not captured. Since the samples were bulk and unsorted, there was no way to compare CD4+ and CD8+ T cell repertoires. Repertoire overlap was found to be higher between tumor regions (mean roughly 35%) than between tumor-adjacent (around 17%) or tumor-blood (about 15%) pairs, consistent with antigen-driven expansion. The top 250 clones accounted for a significantly greater share of the repertoire in tumors than in blood (p = 0.039). The study included only five or six patients, and the authors note findings should be validated in a larger study.

Without any cell sorting, total RNA and DNA were extracted together from around 18-30 mg of bulk tissue using the AllPrep DNA/RNA mini kit. Roughly five patients with histopathologically diagnosed primary liver carcinoma underwent surgical resection in China between 2015 and March 2016. At the time of sampling, the patients had chronic HBV infection and had not received any treatment. Pieces of fresh tumor and adjacent tissue were cut in half, with one half kept in RNAlater at -80 degrees C and the other half sent for histology. A constant-region primer and ProtoScript II reverse transcriptase were used to reverse-transcribe TCRbeta-specific cDNA from about 0.55 ug total RNA. The TCRbeta libraries were prepared through three rounds of nested multiplex PCR following a slightly modified ARM-PCR procedure. Each of the first two PCR rounds ran for approximately 10 cycles and used multiplex TRBV1-TRBV30 forward primers together with a Cbeta reverse primer. Sample barcodes and Illumina adapters were attached in a final 25-cycle PCR using Deep VentR polymerase. Before sequencing, amplicons of 200-500 bp were gel-purified using a QIAquick gel extraction kit. TCRbeta amplicons were sequenced on an Illumina HiSeq 2500 with 250-bp paired-end reads. The authors' analysis ran thus. Reads were quality-trimmed with Trimmomatic v0.33, and paired reads were merged with FLASH v1.2.11 to recover full CDR3 sequences. V, D and J germline segments were assigned to the rearranged TCRbeta sequences using MiGEC v1.2.1b. Clonotype statistics and Shannon-Wiener diversity indices were computed with VDJtools v1.0.0. To reduce sampling bias, subsequent analyses other than the diversity analysis used only the 250 most abundant clonotypes in each sample. The public reads were reprocessed in TCRdb via fastp at Q25 and MiXCR, keeping in-frame beta chains. Merged by CDR3 protein, the rows form single entries marked with the most common genes and DNA. V and J calls and clone size were set by TCRdb, not the authors. The sample table shows around 80,000 distinct CDR3 sequences, and approximately 62% are seen once. 26% of the sample is held by the ten biggest clonotypes.

The sequencing sample was made of tumor-adjacent normal liver tissue. This sequence was found in a man aged 35-49 years with primary liver carcinoma and hepatitis B virus infection. Here the chain combines TRBV6-5 and TRBJ1-1; no D gene is confidently identified. The CDR3 sequence is CASSYSPFRNAGTEAFF. The bases are TGTGCCAGCAGTTACTCACCTTTCAGGAACGCCGGCACTGAAGCTTTCTTT.